A single T cell receptor (beta chain) is shown here with its context. The data belong to a study of OX40 agonist ivuxolimab in advanced cancers. The wider study: Ivuxolimab, which patients received intravenously every 2 weeks, was dosed at 0.01 to 10 mg/kg. Three dose-escalation patients had partial responses: one with hepatocellular carcinoma and two with cutaneous melanoma.

Germline V CDR1 and CDR2: SEHNR, FQNEAQ (reference sequence). The CDR3 has 16 amino acids. V was pared by 3 bases and J by 5 bases, with 11 bases of the junction left unmatched. Here immunoSEQ multiplex PCR was the method, and the copy in TCRdb shows in-frame clones only, minus some. This sample has more than 50,000 clones, with 85% found just once. The sample consisted of CD4+ or CD8+ T cells sorted from blood, taken in a trial of the OX40 agonist ivuxolimab. The chain carries TRBV7-9 and TRBJ2-5; 8 nucleotides line up with TRBD1. The TCR sequence derives from an adult with an advanced solid tumor such as melanoma, head and neck, liver or kidney cancer. CDR3 residues: CASSFSQGRGRETQYF. The CDR3 nucleotides are TGTGCCAGCAGCTTTTCCCAAGGCAGGGGGCGGGAGACCCAGTACTTC.